This TCR beta chain was obtained from a study of T cells expressing NK-cell markers. Study-wide context: Each TCR beta repertoire originated in sorted T cells that were CD3+CD56+NKG2C+, CD3+CD56+NKG2C- or CD3+CD56-NKG2C+. Study-wide results and caveats: Dominant NKG2C+ clonotypes made up about 1.0-7.0% of CD8+ T cells in 5 or 6 donors.

cDNA encoding TCR beta was synthesized via 5'RACE template switching incorporating UMIs. TCRdb re-called the 5' RACE reads, yielding one record per CDR3 amino acid sequence without DNA. The sample totals a few hundred thousand distinct CDR3 sequences. For this clonotype: The antigen remains undetermined.

The sequencing input was blood T cells: a sorted CD56 or NKG2C T cell subset, CD4+ or CD8+ T cells, or bulk PBMC T cells (not recorded which). The sequence derives from a young man in good health.

CDR3 sequence reads: CSARDAANQPQHF. The chain has TRBV20-1 and TRBJ1-5. CDR1 and CDR2 (germline): DFQATT, SNEGSKA (reference sequence). The CDR3 loop spans 13 amino acids.